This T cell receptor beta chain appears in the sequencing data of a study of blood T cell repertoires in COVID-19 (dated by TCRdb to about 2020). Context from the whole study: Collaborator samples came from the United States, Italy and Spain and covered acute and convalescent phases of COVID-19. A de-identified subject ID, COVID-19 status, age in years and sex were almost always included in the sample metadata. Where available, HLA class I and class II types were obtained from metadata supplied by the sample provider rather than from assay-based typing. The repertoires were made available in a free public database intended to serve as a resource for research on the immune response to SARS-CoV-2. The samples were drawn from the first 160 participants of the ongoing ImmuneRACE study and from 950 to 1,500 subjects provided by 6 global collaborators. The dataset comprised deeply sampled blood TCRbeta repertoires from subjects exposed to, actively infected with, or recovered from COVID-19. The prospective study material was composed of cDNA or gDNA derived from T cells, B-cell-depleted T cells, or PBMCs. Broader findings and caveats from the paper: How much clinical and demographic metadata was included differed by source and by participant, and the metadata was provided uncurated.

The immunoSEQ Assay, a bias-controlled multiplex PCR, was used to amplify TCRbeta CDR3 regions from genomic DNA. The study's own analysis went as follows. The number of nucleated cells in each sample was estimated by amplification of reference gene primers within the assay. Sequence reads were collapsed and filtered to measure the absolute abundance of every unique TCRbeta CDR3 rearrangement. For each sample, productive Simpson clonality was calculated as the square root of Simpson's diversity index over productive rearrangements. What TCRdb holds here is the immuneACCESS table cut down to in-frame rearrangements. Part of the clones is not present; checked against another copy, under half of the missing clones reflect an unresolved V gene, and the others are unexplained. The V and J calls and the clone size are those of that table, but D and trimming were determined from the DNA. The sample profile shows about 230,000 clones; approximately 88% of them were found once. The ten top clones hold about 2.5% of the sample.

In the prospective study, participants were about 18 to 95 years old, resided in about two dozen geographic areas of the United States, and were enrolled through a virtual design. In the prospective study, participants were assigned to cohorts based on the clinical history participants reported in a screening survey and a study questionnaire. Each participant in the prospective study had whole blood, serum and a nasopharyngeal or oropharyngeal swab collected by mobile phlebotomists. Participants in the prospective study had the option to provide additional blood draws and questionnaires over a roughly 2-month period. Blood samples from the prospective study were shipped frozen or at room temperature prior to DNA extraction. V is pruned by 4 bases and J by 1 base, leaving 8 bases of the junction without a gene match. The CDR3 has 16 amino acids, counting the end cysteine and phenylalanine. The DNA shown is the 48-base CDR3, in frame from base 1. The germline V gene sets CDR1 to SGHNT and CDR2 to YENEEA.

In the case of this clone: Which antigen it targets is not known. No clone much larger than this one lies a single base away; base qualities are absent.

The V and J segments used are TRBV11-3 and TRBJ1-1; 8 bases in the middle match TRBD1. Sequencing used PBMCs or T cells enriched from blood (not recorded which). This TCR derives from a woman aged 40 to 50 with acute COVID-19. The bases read TGTGCCAGCAGCTCTCAGCAAGGACAGGGGAACACTGAAGCTTTCTTT. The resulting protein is CASSSQQGQGNTEAFF.